This record looks at one TCR beta chain sequence and its context. The target of this receptor is not known. Base qualities are not at hand, and no much larger clone is one base apart. These data belong to a study of T cell responses to AZD1222 COVID-19 vaccine (dated by TCRdb to 2020 to 2022). A note on the overall study: TCR sequencing was performed for roughly 250 trial participants, of whom roughly 200 were given two doses of AZD1222 and 26 were given two doses of MenACWY control vaccine. Trial participants were enrolled into age subgroups of 18-55, 56-69 and 70-plus years, which contained roughly 140, 27 and 60 TCR-sequenced participants, respectively.

What the time point label conveys for this sample: about 28 days (+/-7) after the second vaccine dose. The treatment or condition label corresponds to: meningococcal conjugate vaccine given as trial control. The vaccinee samples were drawn from two UK trials, COV001 and COV002, one of which was a single-blind randomized controlled phase 2/3 trial testing AZD1222 (ChAdOx1 nCoV-19) in healthy adults. For TCRbeta chain sequencing, PBMC samples were collected from trial participants at day 0 and at day 28 after the second dose. The CDR3 regions of human TCRbeta chains were analyzed by immunosequencing. Under the source paper's analysis protocol: TCRs in the repertoires were matched against a reference library of SARS-CoV-2-specific TCRs that had been generated with the MIRA antigen-specificity platform. Breadth was defined as the fraction of unique TCRs that were SARS-CoV-2-associated. Depth was defined as the fraction of total T cells that were SARS-CoV-2-associated. Using the MIRA data, every spike-specific TCR was mapped to the spike region that the TCR reacted to and assigned to either a CD4 or a CD8 class. Log10-transformed breadth and depth values were compared by one-way ANOVA with Sidak's multiple comparisons tests. Not all clones reach the TCRdb copy of this immuneACCESS table, which keeps in-frame sequences only. Checked studies attribute under half of the gap to unresolved V genes and leave the rest unexplained. The V and J calls and clone size were taken over from that table, and D and trimming were inferred from the DNA. The sample yields under 200,000 clones; around nine tenths were counted once. 3.6% of the sample comes from the top ten.

Overall study outcomes, separate from this receptor: Vaccine-associated CD4 TCRs spanned the whole spike protein, with dominant responses in regions 160-218 and 743-854. Only 5 to 7 AZD1222 recipients were SARS-CoV-2 seropositive at baseline, limiting conclusions about previously exposed vaccinees. Participants were mostly white British, with more females than males. The authors suggested clonal diversity may have been underestimated. Reportedly, almost half of the unique spike-specific TCRs recognized epitopes lying outside the regions that are mutated in the B.1.351 and B.1.1.7 variants. In the small 56-69-year group, the increase in depth fell short of significance, most likely because of low power. No day 14 peak-response samples were available, so repertoires were characterized only after the peak T cell response. Spike-specific TCR breadth and depth rose significantly after two AZD1222 doses compared with day 0 and with MenACWY recipients.

Inclusive of the bounding cysteine and phenylalanine, the CDR3 is 11 residues long. CDR3 DNA is the only sequence kept; it has 33 bases, read in frame from the first base. The germline ends are 11 bases apart after V is trimmed by 6 bases and J by 8 bases. For CDR1 and CDR2, the germline V gene lists MNHEY and SVGEGT. This receptor was taken from an adult who received the MenACWY meningococcal vaccine as a control. The rearrangement joined TRBV6-2 or TRBV6-3 to TRBJ2-7, with no confident D gene call. Specimen: peripheral blood, collected 28 days after the second dose of the MenACWY control vaccine. The DNA sequence reads TGTGCCAGCAGCCCCGGGCGTAAGCAGTACTTC. It is translated as CASSPGRKQYF.